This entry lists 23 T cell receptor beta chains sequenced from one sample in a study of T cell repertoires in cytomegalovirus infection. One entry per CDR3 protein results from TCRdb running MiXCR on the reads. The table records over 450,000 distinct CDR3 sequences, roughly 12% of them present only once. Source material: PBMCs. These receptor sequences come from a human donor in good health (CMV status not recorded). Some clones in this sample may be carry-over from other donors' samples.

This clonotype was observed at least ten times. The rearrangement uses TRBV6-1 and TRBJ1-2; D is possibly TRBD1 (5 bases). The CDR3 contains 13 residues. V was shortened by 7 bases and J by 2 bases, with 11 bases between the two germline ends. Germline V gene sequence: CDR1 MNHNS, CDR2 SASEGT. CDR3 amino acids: CASTRRDNYGYTF. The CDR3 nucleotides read TGTGCCAGCACCCGCCGGGACAACTATGGCTACACCTTC.

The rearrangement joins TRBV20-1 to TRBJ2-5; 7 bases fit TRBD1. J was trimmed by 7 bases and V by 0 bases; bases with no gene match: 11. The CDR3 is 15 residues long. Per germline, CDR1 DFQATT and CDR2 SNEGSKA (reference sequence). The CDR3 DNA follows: TGCAGTGCTAGAGATCTGACAGGGCCTCGGGGGACCCAGTACTTC. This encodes CSARDLTGPRGTQYF.

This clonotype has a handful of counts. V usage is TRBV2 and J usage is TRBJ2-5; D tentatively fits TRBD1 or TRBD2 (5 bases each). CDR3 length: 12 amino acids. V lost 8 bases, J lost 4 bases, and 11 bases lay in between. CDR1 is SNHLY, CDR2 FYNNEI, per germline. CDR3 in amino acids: CASLEGSETQYF. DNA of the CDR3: TGTGCCAGCTTAGAGGGGTCAGAGACCCAGTACTTC.

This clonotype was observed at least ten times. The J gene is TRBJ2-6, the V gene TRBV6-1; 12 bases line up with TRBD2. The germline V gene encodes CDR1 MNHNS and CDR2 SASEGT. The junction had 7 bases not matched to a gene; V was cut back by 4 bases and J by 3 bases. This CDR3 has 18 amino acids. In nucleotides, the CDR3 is TGTGCCAGCAGTGCAAGACTAGCGGGAGTAGGTGGGGCCAACGTCCTGACTTTC. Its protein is CASSARLAGVGGANVLTF.

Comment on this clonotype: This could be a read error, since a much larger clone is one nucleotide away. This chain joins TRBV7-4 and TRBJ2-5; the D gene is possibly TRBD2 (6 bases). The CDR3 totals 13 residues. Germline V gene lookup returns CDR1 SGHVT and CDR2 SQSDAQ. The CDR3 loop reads CASSGGGQGTQYF. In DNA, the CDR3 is TGTGCCAGCAGTGGGGGAGGCCAAGGGACCCAGTACTTC.

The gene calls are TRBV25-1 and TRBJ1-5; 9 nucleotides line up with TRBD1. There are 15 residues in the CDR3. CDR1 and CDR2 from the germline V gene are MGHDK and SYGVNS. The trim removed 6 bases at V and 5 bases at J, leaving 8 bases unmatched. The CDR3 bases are TGTGCCAGCAGCCCACGGGGACAGGGTTATCAGCCCCAGCATTTT. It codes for CASSPRGQGYQPQHF.

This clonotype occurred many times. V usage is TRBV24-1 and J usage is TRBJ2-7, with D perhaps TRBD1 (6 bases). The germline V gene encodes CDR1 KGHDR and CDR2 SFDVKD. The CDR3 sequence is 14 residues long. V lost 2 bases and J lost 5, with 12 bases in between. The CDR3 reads CATSDSPGVHEQYF. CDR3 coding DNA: TGTGCCACCAGTGATTCACCAGGGGTCCACGAGCAGTACTTC.

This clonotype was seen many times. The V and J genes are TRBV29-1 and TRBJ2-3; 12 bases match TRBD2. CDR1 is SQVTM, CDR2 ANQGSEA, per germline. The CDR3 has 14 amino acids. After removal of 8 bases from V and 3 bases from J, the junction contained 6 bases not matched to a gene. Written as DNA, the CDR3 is TGCAGCCTAGGACTAGCGGGAATAACAGATACGCAGTATTTT. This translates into CSLGLAGITDTQYF.

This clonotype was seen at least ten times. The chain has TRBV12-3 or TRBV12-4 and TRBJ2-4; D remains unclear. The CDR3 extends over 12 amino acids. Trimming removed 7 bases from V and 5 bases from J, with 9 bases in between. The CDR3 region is CASTGGQNIQYF. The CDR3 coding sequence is TGTGCCAGCACTGGCGGACAAAACATTCAGTACTTC.

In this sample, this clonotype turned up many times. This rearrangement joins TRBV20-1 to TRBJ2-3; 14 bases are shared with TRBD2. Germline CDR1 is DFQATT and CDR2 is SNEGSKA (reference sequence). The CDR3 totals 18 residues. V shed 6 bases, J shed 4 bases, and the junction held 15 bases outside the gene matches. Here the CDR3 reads CSALGLAGGIRGADTQYF. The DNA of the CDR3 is TGCAGTGCCCTTGGACTAGCGGGAGGAATTAGGGGGGCAGATACGCAGTATTTT.

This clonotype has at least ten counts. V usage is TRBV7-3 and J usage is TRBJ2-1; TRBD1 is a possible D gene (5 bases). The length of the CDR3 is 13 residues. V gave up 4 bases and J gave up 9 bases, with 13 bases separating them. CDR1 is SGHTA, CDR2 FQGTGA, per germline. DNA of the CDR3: TGTGCCAGCAGCTCAGGTCTAGGGGTTGAGCAGTTCTTC. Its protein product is CASSSGLGVEQFF.

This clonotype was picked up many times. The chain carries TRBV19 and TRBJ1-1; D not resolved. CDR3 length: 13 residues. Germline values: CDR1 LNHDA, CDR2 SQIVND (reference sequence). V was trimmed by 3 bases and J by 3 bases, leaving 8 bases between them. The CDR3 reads CASSIRGYTEAFF. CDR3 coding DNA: TGTGCCAGTAGTATTCGGGGATACACTGAAGCTTTCTTT.

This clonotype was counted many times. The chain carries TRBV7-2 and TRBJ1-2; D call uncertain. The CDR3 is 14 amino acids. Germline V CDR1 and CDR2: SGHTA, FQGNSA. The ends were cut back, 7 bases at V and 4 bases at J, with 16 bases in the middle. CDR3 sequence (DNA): TGTGCCAGCACCCCCGGCCGGAATGCCTATGGCTACACCTTC. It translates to CASTPGRNAYGYTF.

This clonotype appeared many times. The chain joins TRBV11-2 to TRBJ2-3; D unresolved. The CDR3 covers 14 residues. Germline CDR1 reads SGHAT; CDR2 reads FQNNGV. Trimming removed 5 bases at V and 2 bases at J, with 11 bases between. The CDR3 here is CASSATKPTDTQYF. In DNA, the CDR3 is TGTGCCAGCAGCGCTACTAAACCCACAGATACGCAGTATTTT.

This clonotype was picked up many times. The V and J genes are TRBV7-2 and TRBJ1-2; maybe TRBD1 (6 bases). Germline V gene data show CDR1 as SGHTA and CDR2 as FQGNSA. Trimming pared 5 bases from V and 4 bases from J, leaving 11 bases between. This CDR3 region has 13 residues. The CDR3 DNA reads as TGTGCCAGCAGCCCAGGGGCCCGCTATGGCTACACCTTC. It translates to CASSPGARYGYTF.

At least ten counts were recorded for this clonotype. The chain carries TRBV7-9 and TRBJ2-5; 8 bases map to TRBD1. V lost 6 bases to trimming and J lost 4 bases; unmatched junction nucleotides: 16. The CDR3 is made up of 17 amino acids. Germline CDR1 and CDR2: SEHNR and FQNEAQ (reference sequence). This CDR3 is CASSPTGQGSVRETQYF. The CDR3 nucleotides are TGTGCCAGCAGTCCGACTGGACAGGGAAGTGTACGAGAGACCCAGTACTTC.

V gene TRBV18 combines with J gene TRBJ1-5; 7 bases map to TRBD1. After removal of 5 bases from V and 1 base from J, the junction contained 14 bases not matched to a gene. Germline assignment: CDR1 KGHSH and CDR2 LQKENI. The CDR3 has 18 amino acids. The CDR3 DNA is TGTGCCAGCTCAGCAACGACGGGACAGCGCTCGAGCAATCAGCCCCAGCATTTT. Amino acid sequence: CASSATTGQRSSNQPQHF. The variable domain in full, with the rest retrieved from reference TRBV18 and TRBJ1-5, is NAGVMQNPRHLVRRRGQEARLRCSPMKGHSHVYWYRQLPEEGLKFMVYLQKENIIDESGMPKERFSAEFPKEGPSILRIQQVVRGDSAAYFCASSATTGQRSSNQPQHFGDGTRLSIL.

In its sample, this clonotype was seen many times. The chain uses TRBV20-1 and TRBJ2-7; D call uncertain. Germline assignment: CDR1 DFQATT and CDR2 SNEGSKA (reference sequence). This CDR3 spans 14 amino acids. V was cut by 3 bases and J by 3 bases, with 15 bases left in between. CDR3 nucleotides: TGCAGTGCTAGGCCAACCACTATCAACTACGAGCAGTACTTC. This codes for CSARPTTINYEQYF.

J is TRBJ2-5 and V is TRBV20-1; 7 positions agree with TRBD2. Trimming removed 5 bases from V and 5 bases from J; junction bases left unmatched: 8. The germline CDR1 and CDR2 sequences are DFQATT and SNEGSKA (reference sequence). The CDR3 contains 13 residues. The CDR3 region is CSAGPGRMETQYF. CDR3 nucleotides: TGCAGTGCTGGACCCGGGAGGATGGAGACCCAGTACTTC.

The CDR3 sequence: CAWKRGREDNEQFF. The CDR3 DNA is TGTGCCTGGAAGCGCGGGAGAGAAGACAATGAGCAGTTCTTC. The J gene is TRBJ2-1, the V gene TRBV30, with 7 bases identical to TRBD2. The CDR3 has 14 residues. V trimming: 4 bases; J trimming: 5 bases; junction bases outside the gene matches: 8. The germline V gene encodes CDR1 GTSNPN and CDR2 SVGIG (reference sequence).

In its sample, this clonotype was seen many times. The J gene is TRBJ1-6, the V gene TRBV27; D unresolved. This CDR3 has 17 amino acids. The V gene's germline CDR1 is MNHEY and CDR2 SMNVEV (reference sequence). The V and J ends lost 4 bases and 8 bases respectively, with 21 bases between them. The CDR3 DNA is TGTGCCAGCAGTTCCACACCGATGGTCCGGATAGATTCACCCCTCCACTTT. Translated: CASSSTPMVRIDSPLHF.

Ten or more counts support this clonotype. As DNA, the CDR3 is TGTGCCAGCAGCCTACAGGGTTACACTGAAGCTTTCTTT. This sequence encodes CASSLQGYTEAFF. The chain has TRBV7-2 and TRBJ1-1; a weak D match, TRBD1 (6 bases). This CDR3 comprises 13 residues. V was trimmed by 5 bases and J by 3 bases, leaving 10 bases between them. Germline CDR1 is SGHTA and CDR2 is FQGNSA.

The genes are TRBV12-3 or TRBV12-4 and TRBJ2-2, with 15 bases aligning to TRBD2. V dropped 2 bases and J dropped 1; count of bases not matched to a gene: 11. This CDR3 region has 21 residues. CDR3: CASSLSARTSGRVLNTGELFF. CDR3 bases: TGTGCCAGCAGTTTATCCGCCCGGACTAGCGGGAGGGTTCTGAACACCGGGGAGCTGTTTTTT.